This is a list of T cell receptor beta chains from one sample in a study of identical twins. One entry per CDR3 protein results from TCRdb running MiXCR on the 5' RACE reads. Of roughly 1.6 million distinct CDR3 sequences listed, roughly a third are singletons. The sequenced sample was cord blood. Receptors originate from a newborn girl in good health. Each CDR3 is given with its conserved first and last residue. The order of the fields is clone size, J gene, V gene, D gene, CDR3 DNA, CDR3 protein. A D gene is named only where the DNA matches it firmly. The size field is filled for only some rows; it gives once, few, many or a size class.

abundance: NA; j_gene: TRBJ2-1; v_gene: TRBV28; d_gene: TRBD2; CDR3nt: TGTGCCACCCCGGGACTAGCGGGAGGTGACTCCTACAATGAGCAGTTCTTC; CDR3aa: CATPGLAGGDSYNEQFF
abundance: NA; j_gene: TRBJ1-2; v_gene: TRBV6-6; d_gene: NA; CDR3nt: TGTGCCAGCAGTTACTCGGGCTTTCAGGGGTTGAACTATGGCTACACCTTC; CDR3aa: CASSYSGFQGLNYGYTF
abundance: few; j_gene: TRBJ2-1; v_gene: TRBV4-1; d_gene: NA; CDR3nt: TGCGCCAGCAGCCGGTTGGGGGGCAGCTACAATGAGCAGTTCTTC; CDR3aa: CASSRLGGSYNEQFF
abundance: NA; j_gene: TRBJ2-7; v_gene: TRBV9; d_gene: TRBD2; CDR3nt: TGTGCCAGCAGCGTAAGGACTAGCGGAAAGGACGAGCAGTACTTC; CDR3aa: CASSVRTSGKDEQYF
abundance: NA; j_gene: TRBJ2-1; v_gene: TRBV6-6; d_gene: TRBD2; CDR3nt: TGTGCCACAAACGGGGGGTCCTACAATGAGCAGTTCTTC; CDR3aa: CATNGGSYNEQFF
abundance: NA; j_gene: TRBJ1-6; v_gene: TRBV20-1; d_gene: NA; CDR3nt: TGCAGTGCTAGCGGCGAGAACAATTCACCCCTCCACTTT; CDR3aa: CSASGENNSPLHF
abundance: few; j_gene: TRBJ1-2; v_gene: TRBV13; d_gene: TRBD1; CDR3nt: TGTGCCAGCAGCTCGGACAGGTCTAACTATGGCTACACCTTC; CDR3aa: CASSSDRSNYGYTF
abundance: NA; j_gene: TRBJ2-5; v_gene: TRBV7-6; d_gene: TRBD2; CDR3nt: TGTGCCAGCAGCTTCCTAGCGGTGGAGACCCAGTACTTC; CDR3aa: CASSFLAVETQYF
abundance: few; j_gene: TRBJ2-1; v_gene: TRBV20-1; d_gene: TRBD2; CDR3nt: TGCAGTGGGACTAGCGGGGTCTACAATGAGCAGTTCTTC; CDR3aa: CSGTSGVYNEQFF
abundance: NA; j_gene: TRBJ2-5; v_gene: TRBV5-1; d_gene: NA; CDR3nt: TGCGCCAGCAGCTTGGAGGGAGTTGGCCAGTTTCTGGAGACCCAGTACTTC; CDR3aa: CASSLEGVGQFLETQYF
abundance: few; j_gene: TRBJ2-3; v_gene: TRBV3-1; d_gene: NA; CDR3nt: TGTGCCAGCAGGCCATCGACTTCCACAGATACGCAGTATTTT; CDR3aa: CASRPSTSTDTQYF
abundance: few; j_gene: TRBJ2-3; v_gene: TRBV5-1; d_gene: NA; CDR3nt: TGCGCCAGCAGCTCCGGTAGCGGACCTAGCACAGATACGCAGTATTTT; CDR3aa: CASSSGSGPSTDTQYF
abundance: NA; j_gene: TRBJ2-3; v_gene: TRBV7-9; d_gene: NA; CDR3nt: TGTGCCAGCAGAGAGCCGGGACTCGTCCAGGTTACAGATACGCAGTATTTT; CDR3aa: CASREPGLVQVTDTQYF
abundance: few; j_gene: TRBJ2-2; v_gene: TRBV28; d_gene: TRBD2; CDR3nt: TGTGCCAGCAGTTTACCTACTCTTAGGGACTATGCGAACACCGGGGAGCTGTTTTTT; CDR3aa: CASSLPTLRDYANTGELFF
abundance: NA; j_gene: TRBJ2-1; v_gene: TRBV11-1; d_gene: NA; CDR3nt: TGTGCCAGCAGCTCCCGGACATTCTACAATGAGCAGTTCTTC; CDR3aa: CASSSRTFYNEQFF
abundance: many; j_gene: TRBJ2-3; v_gene: TRBV7-9; d_gene: TRBD2; CDR3nt: TGTGCCAGCAGCCAGGGACTAGCGGGGATCACAGATACGCAGTATTTT; CDR3aa: CASSQGLAGITDTQYF
abundance: many; j_gene: TRBJ2-5; v_gene: TRBV29-1; d_gene: NA; CDR3nt: TGCAGCGTTGACAAAGAGACCCAGTACTTC; CDR3aa: CSVDKETQYF
abundance: NA; j_gene: TRBJ2-1; v_gene: TRBV2; d_gene: NA; CDR3nt: TGTGCCAGCAGGCCGGGACCCCACCTTGTTAGCTCCTACAATGAGCAGTTCTTC; CDR3aa: CASRPGPHLVSSYNEQFF
abundance: few; j_gene: TRBJ2-7; v_gene: TRBV27; d_gene: TRBD2; CDR3nt: TGTGCCAGCAGTTATCGGGAGGCCTACGAGCAGTACTTC; CDR3aa: CASSYREAYEQYF
abundance: NA; j_gene: TRBJ1-5; v_gene: TRBV6-2/TRBV6-3; d_gene: NA; CDR3nt: TGTGCCAGCAGTTACGGGTCAGGCAATCAGCCCCAGCATTTT; CDR3aa: CASSYGSGNQPQHF
abundance: few; j_gene: TRBJ2-5; v_gene: TRBV20-1; d_gene: TRBD2; CDR3nt: TGCAGTGCTTATATAGCGGGAGCGGGAGAGACCCAGTACTTC; CDR3aa: CSAYIAGAGETQYF
abundance: NA; j_gene: TRBJ1-1; v_gene: TRBV7-8; d_gene: NA; CDR3nt: TGTGCCAGCAGCCCGAAACAGGGAGCGAACACTGAAGCTTTCTTT; CDR3aa: CASSPKQGANTEAFF
abundance: NA; j_gene: TRBJ2-1; v_gene: TRBV7-9; d_gene: TRBD2; CDR3nt: TGTGCCAGCAGCTTAAAGGAGTTTAGCGGGGGGAACTCCTACAATGAGCAGTTCTTC; CDR3aa: CASSLKEFSGGNSYNEQFF
abundance: few; j_gene: TRBJ1-2; v_gene: TRBV4-2; d_gene: NA; CDR3nt: TGTGCCAGCAGCCAGATCGGGACGGAGGTATTCGACTACACCTTC; CDR3aa: CASSQIGTEVFDYTF
abundance: few; j_gene: TRBJ2-3; v_gene: TRBV7-2; d_gene: NA; CDR3nt: TGTGCCAGCAGCTGGAGTTCGGCGGGTACGCAGTATTTT; CDR3aa: CASSWSSAGTQYF
abundance: NA; j_gene: TRBJ2-1; v_gene: TRBV12-3/TRBV12-4; d_gene: TRBD2; CDR3nt: TGTGCCAGCAGTTTCCGGGGGGGCCTCTACAATGAGCAGTTCTTC; CDR3aa: CASSFRGGLYNEQFF
abundance: NA; j_gene: TRBJ1-5; v_gene: TRBV20-1; d_gene: NA; CDR3nt: TGCAGTGCCTCCCAGGACATCTTTCAGCCCCAGCATTTT; CDR3aa: CSASQDIFQPQHF
abundance: NA; j_gene: TRBJ2-1; v_gene: TRBV20-1; d_gene: NA; CDR3nt: TGCAGTGCTAGAGTGGCCCCCAATGAGCAGTTCTTC; CDR3aa: CSARVAPNEQFF
abundance: NA; j_gene: TRBJ2-5; v_gene: TRBV3-1; d_gene: NA; CDR3nt: TGTGCCAGCAGCCAAGATCGGAGGATTACCGAAACCCAGTACTTC; CDR3aa: CASSQDRRITETQYF
abundance: few; j_gene: TRBJ2-4; v_gene: TRBV13; d_gene: NA; CDR3nt: TGTGCCAGCAGCGCCACAGAGACCAAAAACATTCAGTACTTC; CDR3aa: CASSATETKNIQYF
abundance: NA; j_gene: TRBJ2-2; v_gene: TRBV3-1; d_gene: TRBD2; CDR3nt: TGTGCCAGCAGCCAAGAGGGACTAGCGGACACCGGGGAGCTGTTTTTT; CDR3aa: CASSQEGLADTGELFF
abundance: few; j_gene: TRBJ1-1; v_gene: TRBV20-1; d_gene: NA; CDR3nt: TGCACCGCCCCAGAGGCAGGGAACACTGAAGCTTTCTTT; CDR3aa: CTAPEAGNTEAFF
abundance: few; j_gene: TRBJ2-2; v_gene: TRBV18; d_gene: NA; CDR3nt: TGTGCCAGCTGGCCGGGACATTACACCGGGGAGCTGTTTTTT; CDR3aa: CASWPGHYTGELFF
abundance: few; j_gene: TRBJ1-2; v_gene: TRBV19; d_gene: NA; CDR3nt: TGTGCCAGTAGGAACGGGAACTATGGCTACACCTTC; CDR3aa: CASRNGNYGYTF
abundance: NA; j_gene: TRBJ2-1; v_gene: TRBV4-1; d_gene: TRBD2; CDR3nt: TGCGCCAGCAGCCAAGATCCGCGCTCGACGAGACTAGCGGACTACAATGAGCAGTTCTTC; CDR3aa: CASSQDPRSTRLADYNEQFF
abundance: many; j_gene: TRBJ2-1; v_gene: TRBV6-5; d_gene: TRBD2; CDR3nt: TGTGCCAGCAGTTATCGGGAGGCCTACAATGAGCAGTTCTTC; CDR3aa: CASSYREAYNEQFF
abundance: few; j_gene: TRBJ2-1; v_gene: TRBV7-9; d_gene: NA; CDR3nt: TGTGCCAGCAGCCCTCTAGCGTTTGAGCAGTTCTTC; CDR3aa: CASSPLAFEQFF
abundance: few; j_gene: TRBJ1-5; v_gene: TRBV20-1; d_gene: TRBD1; CDR3nt: TGCAGTGCGGGGTGGGCAGGGGGCTTTATGAGCAATCAGCCCCAGCATTTT; CDR3aa: CSAGWAGGFMSNQPQHF
abundance: NA; j_gene: TRBJ2-1; v_gene: TRBV5-1; d_gene: TRBD2; CDR3nt: TGCGCCAGCAGCACCCTAGATCGGGGAGGGCCTTTCAATGAGCAGTTCTTC; CDR3aa: CASSTLDRGGPFNEQFF
abundance: few; j_gene: TRBJ2-3; v_gene: TRBV4-2; d_gene: TRBD2; CDR3nt: TGTGCCAGCAGCCAAGAATCCGGGGGGGCTGACACAGATACGCAGTATTTT; CDR3aa: CASSQESGGADTDTQYF
abundance: once; j_gene: TRBJ1-2; v_gene: TRBV12-3/TRBV12-4; d_gene: NA; CDR3nt: TGTGCCAGCAGCCGACAGCGCTATGGCTACACCTTC; CDR3aa: CASSRQRYGYTF
abundance: NA; j_gene: TRBJ2-1; v_gene: TRBV6-1; d_gene: TRBD1; CDR3nt: TGTGCCAGCAGTGAACCGGGACAGGGACTCTACGAGCAGTTCTTC; CDR3aa: CASSEPGQGLYEQFF